The following is a T cell receptor beta chain sequence with its context. This clone occurred once. Its cognate antigen has yet to be identified. Nothing much larger sits one base from this clone, and base qualities are not available. V lost 6 bases and J lost 5 bases; the stretch between them is 13 bases long. The germline V gene (reference sequence) provides CDR1 MNHNY and CDR2 SVGAGI. Taken from cysteine to phenylalanine, the CDR3 has 14 residues. Only the CDR3 part of the read is kept: 42 bases, read in frame from the first base. This sample is part of a study of cytomegalovirus exposure and HLA in healthy donors (dated by TCRdb to about 2017). Regarding the study in general: In an earlier analysis of fewer than 750 of the donors, under 300 Gb of sequence data and 100 million or so unique TCR beta sequences from about 190 million T cells were reported. An early release covering 500 to 750 HLA-typed donors comprised approximately 300 gigabases of sequencing data and about 90 million unique TCR sequences. The genetic ancestry cluster associated with self-reported Caucasian donors included about 81% of the roughly 360 genotyped donors. The study aimed to test whether cataloging public T cell receptors could reveal signatures of past pathogen exposure. The study used immunosequencing to profile the T cell repertoires of around 600 subjects and linked those repertoires to cytomegalovirus serostatus. Along with the roughly 700-subject first cohort, a separate validation cohort of some 130 different subjects was used. The study combined high-throughput TCR immunosequencing, statistical association of individual TCRs with disease status, and machine learning to predict cytomegalovirus infection status. In a later analysis, previously published TCR beta repertoires from several hundred donors were re-analyzed and high-resolution HLA genotyping was added so that TCR occurrence patterns could be studied. The later analysis used no new phenotypic data to find candidate immune exposures, relying instead on TCR beta sequences and their occurrence across donors. An earlier analysis of 587 of the donors used high-throughput TCR beta sequencing to judge whether each TCR beta V gene segment behaved as functional or pseudogenic. Donor age, sex, ethnicity and CMV serostatus were compiled together with the repertoire data. Genome-wide SNP genotypes for about three fifths of the roughly 670 donors were used in a later genetic analysis, which treated that subset as a discovery cohort. All discovery cohort repertoires had been generated using a single sequencing platform. Class I and class II HLA loci were covered by the typing at four-digit resolution. The number of donors typed differed by locus, with about 629-640 for A, B, C, DRB1 and DQB1, roughly 520 for DQA1, 606 for DPA1, and over 400 for DPB1. Because of strong linkage in the cohort, roughly five DR-DQ haplotypes were treated as single units for association and clustering. On average, roughly 250,000 unique TCR beta nucleotide sequences were sequenced per donor among a few hundred genotyped donors of the cohort, with 15% to 20% of those sequences being non-productive. Study-wide findings and limitations: According to a later analysis, TCR association rates differed among HLA loci, with DRB1 alleles showing the most associated TCRs and HLA-C alleles showing the fewest. Several of the top co-occurrence clusters appeared to be linked to parvovirus B19, influenza, CMV and Epstein-Barr virus, according to a later analysis. Approximately 18 rarely observed V segments, including chromosome 9 orphons, were excluded from the earlier analysis of 550 to 700 of the donors because counts were too low. When HLA alleles, especially DR and DQ, strongly co-occurred, TCR associations were difficult to assign to individual alleles. This cohort had only TCR beta chains sequenced, and the lack of alpha or paired-chain data limited which features could be detected. A later analysis found that HLA-associated TCR beta chains were more clonally expanded and had lower generation probabilities than equally common non-associated chains. A group of highly shared sequence variants was considered likely to be a technical artifact of the sequencing pipeline. Broadly in line with IMGT annotations, most TCR beta V segments showed up in productive rearrangements about 87% or about 30% of the time in an earlier analysis of 450 to 750 of the donors. In a later genetic analysis, a missense DCLRE1C variant was associated with V-gene and J-gene trimming of TCR beta chains, and the association was replicated in an independent cohort. Correlated functional status among segregating V segments might be attributable to linkage disequilibrium, but an unknown experimental factor could not be ruled out. The 87-base-pair reads could not distinguish some IMGT-functional V segments, including TRBV6-2 and TRBV6-3, so those segments were excluded. The study gave a list of some 150 TCR beta chains associated with cytomegalovirus. The classifier was reported to diagnose cytomegalovirus status with high specificity and sensitivity in both the original cohort and the validation cohort. CMV serostatus was the only immune exposure information available for the cohort. A few of the identified cytomegalovirus-associated TCR beta chains were confirmed in vitro to be specific for cytomegalovirus antigens. The authors suggested that the approach could potentially be extended to other disease states and immunological phenotypes. A later genetic analysis reported fewer N-insertions in productive TCRs among donors in an Asian-associated ancestry cluster than the approximately 670-donor mean. A further reported finding was that TCR beta sequences accurately predicted the HLA-A and HLA-B alleles for most subjects in the first cohort. Most CMV-associated TCR beta chains appeared to be HLA-restricted in a later analysis, and the HLA associations seemed to be driven largely by CMV exposure. In a later analysis, around 15,000 TCR beta sequences were associated with specific HLA alleles at a false discovery rate of 0.05. Presence/absence analyses assumed roughly uniform sequencing depth across donors, an assumption that may not hold. Because HLA typing was missing for some donors at each locus, association tests included only the typed subset. Most TCR sequences were seen in very few donors, while some public TCRs were found in many individuals.

The cohort comprised 666 healthy bone marrow donors. All cohort members were sampled while nominally healthy, although unrecorded immune exposures were likely present. The donor was CMV seronegative and belonged to the group of around 350 seronegative cohort members. Each donor provided a peripheral blood sample, and peripheral blood mononuclear cells were used for TCR beta sequencing. The Qiagen DNeasy Blood Extraction Kit was used to extract genomic DNA from the blood cell samples. Receptors were amplified or captured by the immunoSEQ multiplex PCR assay. For the multiplex PCR, a mixture combining 60 forward primers for TCR Vbeta segments and 13 reverse primers for TCR Jbeta segments was used. The CDR3 region of rearranged TCR beta genes was amplified from genomic DNA by a multiplex PCR assay. The amplified TCR beta libraries were sequenced on the Illumina HiSeq System as 87-base-pair reads. Turning to the authors' computational methods: In a later analysis, roughly 80 million unique TCR beta chains were counted across the roughly 610 repertoires, and roughly 11 million of these chains were shared by at least two donors. Raw reads were error-corrected and collapsed into unique sequences by a nearest-neighbor algorithm in which closely related sequences were merged to remove PCR and sequencing errors. CDR3 sequences were aligned to IMGT reference sequences to assign V, D and J gene segments. For a sequence to be retained, at least a six-nucleotide match to both a V gene segment and a J gene segment was required. A rearrangement counted as productive if the CDR3 had no stop codons and remained in frame with V and J, and every other rearrangement counted as non-productive. CDR3 was defined by IMGT convention, running from the second conserved V-encoded cysteine to the conserved J-encoded phenylalanine. Sequences without an unambiguous match to a single V gene segment were excluded from the earlier analysis of 500 to 700 of the donors. An earlier analysis of about 600 of the donors called V segments functional above 56.7% productive rearrangements and segregating when the between-donor standard deviation exceeded 5%. A statistical classification framework was developed to diagnose cytomegalovirus status using the catalog of TCR beta chain sequences. A later analysis assigned V and J genes by comparing TCR nucleotide sequences with IMGT/GENE-DB human TR gene sequences. The TCRdist pipeline was used in a later analysis to assign CDR3 sequences and most-parsimonious VDJ recombination scenarios. In a later analysis, every TCR beta chain was defined by the combination of its CDR3 amino acid sequence and its V-gene family, and reads without a unique V-gene family were dropped. A later analysis removed 500 to 600 highly shared, low-generation-probability nucleotide sequences to deal with suspected cross-contamination and a sequencing artifact. In a later analysis, a clonal expansion index for each public chain was calculated from normalized within-repertoire ranks of inferred template counts. A later analysis computed generation probabilities with a VDJ recombination model fitted to out-of-frame rearrangements, and checked the results against IGoR. Hypergeometric tests were used in a later analysis to score TCR-TCR, TCR-HLA and TCR-CMV co-occurrence, with a repertoire-size bias correction applied to the TCR pairs. In a later analysis, false discovery rates were estimated by permuting HLA or CMV assignments 20 times. In a later analysis, co-occurring TCRs were grouped using DBSCAN, with TCRdist sequence similarity added in when clustering inside HLA-allele-positive subsets. Repertoires with fewer than 30,000 or more than 120,000 public chains, plus five repertoires with anomalous nucleotide sharing, were excluded from co-occurrence clustering. TCRdb's version of the immuneACCESS table is confined to in-frame rearrangements and falls short of the full clone set. An unresolved V gene accounts for under half of the shortfall where checked; the remainder is of unknown origin. The DNA was the basis for D and trimming; V, J and clone size are from that table. The sample includes some 110,000 clones, with 70% to 85% observed a single time. About 0.8% of the sample comes from the top ten.

The TCR originated in a boy aged 5 to 17 in good health and CMV-seronegative. The sequence links TRBV6-6 to TRBJ1-4; there is no confident call for the D gene. The sample was PBMCs. The nucleotide sequence is given as TGTGCCAGCAGCTCACGCGGGCCGAATGAAAAACTGTTTTTT. This is translated as CASSSRGPNEKLFF.